Shown below are 12 T cell receptor beta chains from a single sample sequenced in a study of STAT5B mutations in CD4+ large granular lymphocyte leukemia. Here immunoSEQ multiplex PCR was the method, and the copy in TCRdb shows in-frame clones only, minus some. The sample holds 30,000 or so clones, about 89% seen once. Sequenced material: CD4+ T cells from blood buffy coats. The receptors were sampled from a human donor in good health.

The chain joins TRBV10-3 to TRBJ2-1; no clear D gene. The germline gives CDR1 ENHRY, CDR2 SYGVKD. The CDR3 is 11 amino acids. Deletions cut 6 bases from V and 8 bases from J, with 8 bases between. The CDR3 region has the DNA TGTGCCATCAGCGCCCTGGATGAGCAGTTCTTC. Amino acids: CAISALDEQFF.

The chain has TRBV2 and TRBJ2-5; D might be TRBD1 (6 bases). Trimming took 0 bases from V and 0 from J, leaving 8 bases between them. The CDR3 spans 15 residues. In germline, CDR1 is SNHLY, CDR2 FYNNEI. CDR3 loop: CASSEARTDQETQYF. The CDR3 DNA reads as TGTGCCAGCAGTGAAGCGCGGACAGACCAAGAGACCCAGTACTTC. Combining the CDR3 with reference TRBV2 and TRBJ2-5 gives the whole variable domain EPEVTQTPSHQVTQMGQEVILRCVPISNHLYFYWYRQILGQKVEFLVSFYNNEISEKSEIFDDQFSVERPDGSNFTLKIRSTKLEDSAMYFCASSEARTDQETQYFGPGTRLLVL.

The chain recombines TRBV7-9 with TRBJ1-5, with D perhaps matching TRBD1 (5 bases). The CDR3 is 14 amino acids. The germline CDR1 and CDR2 sequences are SEHNR and FQNEAQ (reference sequence). Trimming stripped 0 bases from V and 7 bases from J, with 10 bases between. The CDR3 sequence: CASSLAGGDQPQHF. As DNA, the CDR3 is TGTGCCAGCAGCTTAGCGGGGGGAGACCAGCCCCAGCATTTT.

The chain links TRBV9 to TRBJ1-3; D uncertain. The germline gives CDR1 SGDLS, CDR2 YYNGEE. V lost 1 base, J lost 0 bases, and 5 bases lay in between. The CDR3 sequence is 14 residues long. The CDR3 nucleotides read TGTGCCAGCAGCGTACAACCCTCTGGAAACACCATATATTTT. It is translated as CASSVQPSGNTIYF.

The chain recombines TRBV11-2 with TRBJ2-2; 11 bases agree with TRBD2. This CDR3 contains 19 residues. Germline CDR1 reads SGHAT; CDR2 reads FQNNGV. The V segment lost 0 bases and the J segment 1 base; nucleotides outside the gene matches: 7. The DNA of the CDR3 is TGTGCCAGCAGCTTAGAATGGGCTAGCGGGAGGCGGAACACCGGGGAGCTGTTTTTT. This codes for CASSLEWASGRRNTGELFF. The whole variable domain, filled in from reference TRBV11-2 and TRBJ2-2, reads EAGVAQSPRYKIIEKRQSVAFWCNPISGHATLYWYQQILGQGPKLLIQFQNNGVVDDSQLPKDRFSAERLKGVDSTLKIQPAKLEDSAVYLCASSLEWASGRRNTGELFFGEGSRLTVL.

The V and J genes are TRBV6-6 and TRBJ1-1, with D possibly TRBD1 on 6 matching bases. The CDR3 has 13 residues. CDR1 and CDR2 (germline): MNHNY, SVGAGI (reference sequence). Trimming removed 6 bases at V and 5 bases at J, with 13 bases between. The CDR3 bases are TGTGCCAGCAGCTTACAGGGAAGGACTGAAGCTTTCTTT. Its protein is CASSLQGRTEAFF.

This chain joins TRBV29-1 and TRBJ1-1; D unresolved. This CDR3 spans 13 amino acids. V lost 0 bases and J lost 1, with 6 bases in between. Germline assignment: CDR1 SQVTM and CDR2 ANQGSEA. CDR3 sequence reads: CSVEDNQNTEAFF. The CDR3 DNA reads as TGCAGCGTTGAAGACAATCAGAACACTGAAGCTTTCTTT.

The DNA of the CDR3 is TGTGCCAGCAGCTTAGAATTCAGCTTTGGGGTTTTTTTTTACGAGCAGTACTTC. Translated: CASSLEFSFGVFFYEQYF. V is TRBV7-8 and J is TRBJ2-7; no clear D gene. Germline lookup yields CDR1 SGHVS and CDR2 FQNEAQ. This CDR3 is 18 amino acids long. Trimming took 1 base from V and 4 from J, leaving 23 bases between them.

The chain combines TRBV28 with TRBJ1-5, with a tentative D call TRBD1 (6 bases). CDR3 length: 15 amino acids. In germline, CDR1 is MDHEN, CDR2 SYDVKM. Trimming cost V 5 bases and J 1 base, with 12 bases left between them. CDR3 amino acids: CASSIQGRSNQPQHF. For the CDR3, the DNA is TGTGCCAGCAGTATTCAGGGGAGGAGCAATCAGCCCCAGCATTTT.

The chain is built from TRBV9 and TRBJ2-1, with 7 bases that match TRBD1. Germline assignment: CDR1 SGDLS and CDR2 YYNGEE. V was clipped by 0 bases and J by 8 bases; unmatched bases: 11. The CDR3 length is 16 residues. The CDR3, as DNA: TGTGCCAGCAGCGTAGGAGGACAGACAGGGCTCGATGAGCAGTTCTTC. Amino acids: CASSVGGQTGLDEQFF.

The chain carries TRBV9 and TRBJ2-2; D gene uncertain. From germline, CDR1 is SGDLS and CDR2 YYNGEE. Trimming removed 0 bases from V and 6 bases from J, with 12 bases in between. The CDR3 runs 15 residues. For the CDR3, the DNA is TGTGCCAGCAGCGTAGAGGTCTTCCCGGCCGGGGAGCTGTTTTTT. As protein: CASSVEVFPAGELFF.

The chain uses TRBV18 and TRBJ2-7; TRBD2 matches at 10 bases. This CDR3 contains 17 residues. The V and J ends lost 4 bases and 3 bases, in that order; junction bases with no gene match: 12. The germline CDR1 and CDR2 sequences are KGHSH and LQKENI. The CDR3 region is CASSQTESGRGDYEQYF. The CDR3 DNA follows: TGTGCCAGCTCACAAACCGAAAGCGGGAGGGGGGACTACGAGCAGTACTTC.